This T cell receptor beta chain is from a study of cytomegalovirus exposure and HLA in healthy donors. Broader study findings: Later on, an analysis showed TCR association rates differing by HLA locus, with DRB1 the most and HLA-C the fewest. When analyzed later, a missense DCLRE1C variant was found to be linked to TCR beta V- and J-gene trimming. CMV serostatus stood as the only immune exposure information on hand.

Points on this clone: Its antigen is as yet unknown.

It was with 60 Vbeta and 13 Jbeta primers that the PCR ran. The assay was immunoSEQ multiplex PCR, and TCRdb's table has in-frame clones only and misses some. The sample lists approximately 110,000 clones, roughly 81% occurring once. This CDR3 is built from 12 residues. Trimming removed 6 bases from V and 5 bases from J; junction bases left unmatched: 3. Per germline, CDR1 SNHLY and CDR2 FYNNEI. The sample consisted of PBMCs. The TCR comes from a woman aged 25 to 39 in good health and CMV-seronegative. The chain couples TRBV2 to TRBJ2-5; 7 positions match TRBD1. CDR3 DNA sequence: TGTGCCAGCAGGGGGACAGCGGAGACCCAGTACTTC. Its translation: CASRGTAETQYF.